Shown below are 16 T cell receptor beta chains from a single sample sequenced in a study of T cell responses to AZD1222 COVID-19 vaccine. Clones were read by immunoSEQ multiplex PCR, and TCRdb kept only the in-frame ones, dropping some. The sample includes 90,000 to 120,000 clones, about 93% seen only once; the top ten take about 20%. The specimen was peripheral blood, collected on day 0 of AZD1222 vaccination. Receptors originate from an adult in good health.

This clone was recorded only once. The chain is built from TRBV7-9 and TRBJ2-7, with D possibly called TRBD1 or TRBD2 (5 bases each). This CDR3 has 16 amino acids. The germline V gene encodes CDR1 SEHNR and CDR2 FQNEAQ (reference sequence). The ends were cut back, 4 bases at V and 1 base at J, with 17 bases in the middle. CDR3 amino acids: CASSSRGRVGSYEQYF. Here the CDR3 DNA reads TGTGCCAGCAGCTCCCGGGGCAGGGTGGGGTCCTACGAGCAGTACTTC.

This clone is a singleton in its sample. This rearrangement joins TRBV6-5 to TRBJ1-2; 9 bases line up with TRBD1. Germline CDR1 and CDR2: MNHEY and SVGAGI. This CDR3 comprises 14 residues. V was pared by 5 bases and J by 3 bases, with 4 bases of the junction left unmatched. The CDR3 nucleotides are TGTGCCAGCAGTCGGGACAGGGTAGACTATGGCTACACCTTC. This encodes CASSRDRVDYGYTF.

The chain has TRBV27 and TRBJ1-6, with D uncertain. Deletions cut 8 bases from V and 2 bases from J, with 10 bases between. CDR3 length: 14 residues. CDR1 is MNHEY, CDR2 SMNVEV, per germline (reference sequence). The DNA for the CDR3 is TGTGCCAGCCGAGGGTACGCCTATAATTCACCCCTCCACTTT. Residues: CASRGYAYNSPLHF.

V gene TRBV6-4 combines with J gene TRBJ2-3; TRBD1 is a possible D gene (6 bases). V was trimmed by 5 bases and J by 4 bases, leaving 16 bases between them. Germline assignment: CDR1 MRHNA and CDR2 SNTAGT. The CDR3 length is 15 residues. The CDR3 bases are TGTGCCAGCAGTAACAGGGCAATTGCCGCAGATACGCAGTATTTT. Its translation is CASSNRAIAADTQYF.

The gene calls are TRBV29-1 and TRBJ1-1, with D tentatively TRBD1 (6 bases). V lost 6 bases and J lost 4, with 24 bases in between. Germline CDR1 SQVTM, CDR2 ANQGSEA. The CDR3 is 16 amino acids. The CDR3: CSVLLWVGSGVTEAFF. CDR3 bases: TGCAGCGTGTTGTTGTGGGTTGGATCAGGGGTCACTGAAGCTTTCTTT.

This chain connects TRBV6-2 or TRBV6-3 to TRBJ2-2; TRBD1 might be the D (5 bases). V was trimmed by 4 bases and J by 4 bases, leaving 16 bases between them. This CDR3 comprises 16 residues. Germline V gene lookup returns CDR1 MNHEY and CDR2 SVGEGT. This chain's CDR3 is CASSSRRQLGTGELFF. In DNA form, the CDR3 reads TGTGCCAGCAGTTCCCGTAGACAGCTGGGCACCGGGGAGCTGTTTTTT.

Note on this clone: In the same sample, other DNA sequences code for this CDR3. This chain uses TRBV7-2 with TRBJ1-1; TRBD1 matches 10 bases. Trimming removed 5 bases from V and 0 bases from J; junction bases left unmatched: 3. Germline CDR1 and CDR2: SGHTA and FQGNSA. This CDR3 spans 15 amino acids. The CDR3 loop is CASSLGQGMNTEAFF. CDR3 coding DNA: TGTGCCAGCAGCCTGGGACAGGGGATGAACACTGAAGCTTTCTTT.

This clone was seen only a few times. The CDR3 spells CASRDRGINEQFF. The CDR3 nucleotides read TGTGCCAGCAGGGACAGGGGTATAAATGAGCAGTTCTTC. The chain carries TRBV2 and TRBJ2-1, with 9 bases matching TRBD1. J lost 7 bases, V lost 6 bases, and 4 bases had no gene match. This CDR3 has 13 amino acids. Looked up from germline, CDR1 is SNHLY and CDR2 is FYNNEI.

The V gene is TRBV28, the J gene TRBJ2-1, with a possible D match to TRBD1 (6 bases). The germline gives CDR1 MDHEN, CDR2 SYDVKM. Trimming left V 6 bases short and J 9 bases short, with 15 bases between. The CDR3 extends over 13 amino acids. CDR3 coding DNA: TGTGCCAGCAGGGACAGCCAATACGGTGAGCAGTTCTTC. This gives the protein CASRDSQYGEQFF. Full variable domain (missing parts from reference TRBV28 and TRBJ2-1): DVKVTQSSRYLVKRTGEKVFLECVQDMDHENMFWYRQDPGLGLRLIYFSYDVKMKEKGDIPEGYSVSREKKERFSLILESASTNQTSMYLCASRDSQYGEQFFGPGTRLTVL.

The rearrangement joins TRBV5-6 to TRBJ2-7; D is perhaps TRBD1 (6 bases). Trimming pared 1 base from V and 1 base from J, leaving 9 bases between. In germline, CDR1 is SGHDT, CDR2 YYEEEE. The CDR3 loop spans 14 amino acids. CDR3 in DNA: TGTGCCAGCAGCTTGACAGGGCTTTCCTACGAGCAGTACTTC. It translates to CASSLTGLSYEQYF.

The chain carries TRBV4-3 and TRBJ2-7; 7 bases map to TRBD1. The CDR3 contains 13 residues. The ends lost 10 bases at V and 2 bases at J; junction bases unmatched: 8. Germline loops: CDR1 LGHNA, CDR2 YSLEER. CDR3 nucleotide sequence: TGCGCCATCCTTCGGACAGGTGCCTACGAGCAGTACTTC. Translated, it gives CAILRTGAYEQYF.

The chain combines TRBV9 with TRBJ2-5; TRBD1 is a possible D gene (6 bases). This CDR3 has 16 residues. The germline V and J ends were trimmed by 3 bases and 5 bases, with 20 bases remaining between them. Germline V gene sequence: CDR1 SGDLS, CDR2 YYNGEE. The CDR3 here is CASSARGYRVGETQYF. CDR3 bases: TGTGCCAGCAGCGCCCGAGGGTACAGGGTGGGGGAGACCCAGTACTTC.

This CDR3 is CASSEYGTVNSYEQYF. Here the CDR3 DNA reads TGTGCCAGCAGTGAATATGGGACAGTCAACTCCTACGAGCAGTACTTC. The V call is TRBV2, the J call TRBJ2-7, with TRBD1 identical over 7 bases. The CDR3 runs to 16 residues. Trimming at V came to 2 bases and at J to 0 bases, leaving 7 bases not matched to a gene. Germline V lookup: CDR1 SNHLY, CDR2 FYNNEI. The whole variable domain, remainder taken from reference TRBV2 and TRBJ2-7, is EPEVTQTPSHQVTQMGQEVILRCVPISNHLYFYWYRQILGQKVEFLVSFYNNEISEKSEIFDDQFSVERPDGSNFTLKIRSTKLEDSAMYFCASSEYGTVNSYEQYFGPGTRLTVT.

This chain links TRBV19 with TRBJ1-5; no clear D gene. Germline CDR1 is LNHDA and CDR2 is SQIVND (reference sequence). V shed 7 bases and J shed 7 bases, with 11 bases lying between them. The CDR3 is 12 amino acids. The CDR3 nucleotides are TGTGCCAGTACTTTAGGGAAACAGCCCCAGCATTTT. This gives the protein CASTLGKQPQHF.

On this clone: A junction boundary mismatches the germline segment, possibly from a read error. The sample contains more than one DNA sequence encoding this CDR3. This chain's CDR3 is CASSVVGTHPGELFF. The DNA for the CDR3 is TGTGCCAGCAGCGTAGTGGGGACCCACCCCGGGGAGTTGTTTTTT. This chain joins TRBV9 and TRBJ2-2, with D possibly called TRBD1 or TRBD2 (5 bases each). Germline CDR1 is SGDLS and CDR2 is YYNGEE. CDR3 size: 15 residues.

The V call is TRBV5-6, the J call TRBJ2-2; maybe TRBD1 (5 bases). This CDR3 contains 17 residues. The germline V gene has CDR1 SGHDT and CDR2 YYEEEE. V lost 3 bases and J 3 bases, leaving 18 bases between the germline ends. The CDR3 sequence: CASSYKGGRDDTGELFF. The CDR3 bases are TGTGCCAGCAGCTACAAGGGCGGCAGGGATGACACCGGGGAGCTGTTTTTT.